This note documents a single T cell receptor beta chain sequence. Sequencing was performed with immunoSEQ multiplex PCR; in TCRdb, only in-frame clones are kept and a portion is missing. The sample carries 250,000 or so clones, around nine tenths recorded once. This sample stems from a study of blood T cell repertoires in COVID-19. In the study overall: Some COVID-19 samples were acute and others convalescent; all came from the United States, Italy and Spain.

Germline V gene lookup returns CDR1 SNHLY and CDR2 FYNNEI. CDR3 length: 13 residues. With V trimmed by 6 bases and J by 6 bases, 6 bases remained unmatched. The material sequenced was PBMCs or T cells enriched from blood (not recorded which). The source is a woman in her thirties who had been exposed to COVID-19. The genes are TRBV2 and TRBJ1-2, with TRBD1 matching 8 bases. The chain's CDR3 is CASREDRVDGYTF. The DNA for the CDR3 is TGTGCCAGCAGGGAGGACAGGGTTGATGGCTACACCTTC.